This T cell receptor (beta chain) was recorded in a study of blood T cells in healthy people across ages. It was with a sample-barcoded 5' primer and a J-beta primer mix that a second PCR of roughly 7 to 11 cycles was run. Each cDNA molecule carried a tag from a template-switch adaptor that contained 12 random nucleotides. TCRdb analysed the 5' RACE reads with MiXCR anew, one entry per CDR3 protein. This sample carries some 1.7 million distinct CDR3 sequences, 25% to 30% of them seen once, and the ten largest clones take roughly 8%. J was trimmed by 3 bases and V by 7 bases; bases with no gene match: 7. The CDR3 spans 14 residues. Germline CDR1 is SGHTA and CDR2 is FQGNSA.

The TCR originated in a woman aged 25 to 45 in good health. The specimen sequenced was blood. The V gene is TRBV7-2, the J gene TRBJ2-3, with 7 bases aligning to TRBD2. The CDR3 region has the DNA TGTGCCAGCACCCCGGGACTAATGACAGATACGCAGTATTTT. Translated, it gives CASTPGLMTDTQYF.